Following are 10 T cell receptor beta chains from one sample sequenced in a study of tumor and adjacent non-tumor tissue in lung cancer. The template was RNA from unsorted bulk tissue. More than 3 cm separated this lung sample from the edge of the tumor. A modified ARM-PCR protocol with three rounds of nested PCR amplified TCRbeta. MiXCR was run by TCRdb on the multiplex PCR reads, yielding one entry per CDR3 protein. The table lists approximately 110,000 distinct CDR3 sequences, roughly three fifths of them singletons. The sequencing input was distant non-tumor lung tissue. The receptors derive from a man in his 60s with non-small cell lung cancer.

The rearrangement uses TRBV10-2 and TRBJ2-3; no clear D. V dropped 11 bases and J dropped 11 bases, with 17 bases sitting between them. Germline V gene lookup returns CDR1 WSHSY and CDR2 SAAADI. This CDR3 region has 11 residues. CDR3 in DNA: TGCGCCTCCCAAGGCTTGCTAATGCAGTATTTT. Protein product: CASQGLLMQYF.

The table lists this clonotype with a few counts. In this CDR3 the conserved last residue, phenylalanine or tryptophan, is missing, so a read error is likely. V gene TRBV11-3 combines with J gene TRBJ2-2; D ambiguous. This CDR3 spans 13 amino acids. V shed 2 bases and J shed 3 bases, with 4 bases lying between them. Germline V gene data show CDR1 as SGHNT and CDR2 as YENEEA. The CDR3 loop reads CASSLSYTGELFS. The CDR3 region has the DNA TGTGCCAGCAGCTTATCGTACACCGGGGAGCTGTTTTCT.

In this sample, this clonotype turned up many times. CDR3 amino acids: CASSPQVSNQPQHF. The CDR3 region has the DNA TGTGCCAGCAGCCCTCAGGTTAGCAATCAGCCCCAGCATTTT. The V gene is TRBV12-3 or TRBV12-4, the J gene TRBJ1-5; D remains ambiguous. The V end lost 6 bases, the J end lost 0 bases, and 9 bases lay between the germline ends. This CDR3 comprises 14 residues.

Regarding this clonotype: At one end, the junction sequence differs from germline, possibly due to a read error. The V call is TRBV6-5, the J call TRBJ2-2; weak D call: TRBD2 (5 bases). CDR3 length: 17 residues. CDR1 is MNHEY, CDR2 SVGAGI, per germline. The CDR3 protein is CANCYSARMIFTGELLF. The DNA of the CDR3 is TGTGCCAACTGTTACTCGGCCAGGATGATTTTCACCGGGGAGCTGTTATTT.

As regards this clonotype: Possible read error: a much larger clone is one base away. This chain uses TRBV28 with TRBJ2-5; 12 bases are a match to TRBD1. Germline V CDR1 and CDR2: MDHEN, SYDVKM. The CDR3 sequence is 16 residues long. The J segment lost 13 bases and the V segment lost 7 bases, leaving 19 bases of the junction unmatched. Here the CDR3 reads CASTSSGTGGSVQPYF. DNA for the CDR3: TGTGCCAGCACCTCTTCCGGGACAGGGGGCTCGGTTCAACCGTACTTC.

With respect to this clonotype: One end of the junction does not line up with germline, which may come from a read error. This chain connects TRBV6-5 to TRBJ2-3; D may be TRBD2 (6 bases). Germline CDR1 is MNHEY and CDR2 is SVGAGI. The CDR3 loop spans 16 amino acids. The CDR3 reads CVSSPPGAELADTQYF. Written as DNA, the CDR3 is TGTGTCAGCAGTCCCCCGGGAGCGGAACTGGCCGATACGCAGTATTTT.

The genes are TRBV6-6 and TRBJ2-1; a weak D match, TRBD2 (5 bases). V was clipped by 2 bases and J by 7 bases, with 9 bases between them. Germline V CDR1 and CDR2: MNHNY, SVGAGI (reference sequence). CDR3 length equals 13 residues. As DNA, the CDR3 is TGTGCCAGCAGTTACGAGGGTATGAATGAGCAGTTCTTC. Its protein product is CASSYEGMNEQFF.

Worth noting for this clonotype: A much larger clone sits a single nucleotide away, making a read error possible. Here the CDR3 DNA reads TGCAGTGCTAAGGAGGATTCATCGCAGTATTTT. This gives the protein CSAKEDSSQYF. The rearrangement links TRBV20-1 to TRBJ2-3; possible D gene TRBD2, 5 bases. This CDR3 is 11 amino acids long. V was trimmed by 4 bases and J by 10 bases, leaving 12 bases between them. CDR1 and CDR2 (germline): DFQATT, SNEGSKA (reference sequence).

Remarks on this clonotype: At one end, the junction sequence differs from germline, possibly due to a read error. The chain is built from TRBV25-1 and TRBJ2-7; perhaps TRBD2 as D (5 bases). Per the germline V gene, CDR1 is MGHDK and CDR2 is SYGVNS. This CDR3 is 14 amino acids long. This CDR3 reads CVSSSMAGTYEQYF. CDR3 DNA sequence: TGTGTCAGCAGCAGTATGGCGGGTACCTACGAGCAGTACTTC.

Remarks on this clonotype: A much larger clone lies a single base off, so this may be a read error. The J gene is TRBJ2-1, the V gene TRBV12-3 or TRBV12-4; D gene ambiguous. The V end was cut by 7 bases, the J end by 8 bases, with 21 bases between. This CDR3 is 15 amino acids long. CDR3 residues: CASTLADFLGYEQFF. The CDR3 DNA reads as TGTGCCAGCACCCTGGCGGATTTCCTTGGGTATGAGCAGTTCTTC.